Listed here are 19 T cell receptor beta chains from one sample, sequenced in a study of cytomegalovirus exposure and HLA in healthy donors (dated by TCRdb to the late 2010s). Receptor libraries were prepared by the immunoSEQ multiplex PCR assay. The multiplex PCR relied on a mix of 60 forward primers for TCR Vbeta segments and 13 reverse primers for TCR Jbeta segments. Entries here come from immuneACCESS through TCRdb and include only in-frame sequences with V and J called. Some clones fail to appear in such tables; in the studies checked, an unresolved V gene covers under half of the shortfall, and the cause of the remainder is unknown. The sample table includes 70,000 or so clones. Of the sample, roughly 0.8% falls within the top ten clones. The specimen was PBMCs. The receptors here all came from a boy between 10 and 17 years old in good health and CMV-seronegative.

The chain employs TRBV2 and TRBJ2-2, with D unresolved. With 1 base removed from V and 1 base from J, the gap between germline ends came to 7 bases. Germline CDR1 reads SNHLY; CDR2 reads FYNNEI. The CDR3 totals 15 residues. The CDR3 DNA reads TGTGCCAGCAGTGAAGTCGGGTGGAACACCGGGGAGCTGTTTTTT. Its translation: CASSEVGWNTGELFF.

V and J are TRBV7-9 and TRBJ2-7; D remains unclear. Germline V gene sequence: CDR1 SEHNR, CDR2 FQNEAQ (reference sequence). Trimming took off 2 bases at V and 0 bases at J, with 8 bases between the two ends. This CDR3 comprises 14 residues. CDR3 DNA sequence: TGTGCCAGCAGCTTATCGGAGAGCTCCTACGAGCAGTACTTC. Its protein product is CASSLSESSYEQYF.

The rearrangement joins TRBV4-1 to TRBJ1-4, with D tentatively TRBD1 (6 bases). V was cut by 6 bases and J by 6 bases, with 11 bases left in between. CDR1 is MGHRA and CDR2 is YSYEKL in the germline V gene. The CDR3 spans 13 residues. The CDR3 here is CASRPWTDEKLFF. The CDR3 DNA follows: TGCGCCAGCAGACCTTGGACAGATGAAAAACTGTTTTTT.

The chain joins TRBV5-1 to TRBJ1-5; 7 positions agree with TRBD1. V trimming: 1 base; J trimming: 7 bases; junction bases outside the gene matches: 5. The CDR3 consists of 14 residues. Germline CDR1 reads SGHRS; CDR2 reads YFSETQ. The CDR3 DNA reads TGCGCCAGCAGCTTGTCCACAGGGGAACAGCCCCAGCATTTT. The encoded protein is CASSLSTGEQPQHF.

The V gene is TRBV5-1, the J gene TRBJ2-1, with 7 bases identical to TRBD2. After removal of 3 bases from V and 7 bases from J, the junction contained 13 bases not matched to a gene. The CDR3 is made up of 16 amino acids. Germline loops: CDR1 SGHRS, CDR2 YFSETQ. Here the CDR3 DNA reads TGCGCCAGCAGCTGGAGTTTCGCGGGAGTGAGAAATGAGCAGTTCTTC. This codes for CASSWSFAGVRNEQFF.

The V call is TRBV2, the J call TRBJ1-1; TRBD1 matches 7 bases. V was clipped by 2 bases and J by 0 bases; unmatched bases: 0. The CDR3 has 14 amino acids. Germline CDR1 and CDR2: SNHLY and FYNNEI. The CDR3 loop is CASSETGVNTEAFF. The CDR3 nucleotides read TGTGCCAGCAGTGAAACAGGGGTGAACACTGAAGCTTTCTTT.

The chain combines TRBV4-3 with TRBJ2-3; the D gene is possibly TRBD2 (6 bases). This CDR3 spans 16 amino acids. Looked up from germline, CDR1 is LGHNA and CDR2 is YSLEER. Deletions cut 4 bases from V and 0 bases from J, with 14 bases between. CDR3 bases: TGCGCCAGCAGCCCAAGACTAGTCCGGAGCACAGATACGCAGTATTTT. As protein: CASSPRLVRSTDTQYF.

The CDR3 coding sequence is TGTGCCAGCAGGGGACAGGGACGGAACACTGAAGCTTTCTTT. Translating gives CASRGQGRNTEAFF. V gene TRBV6-1 combines with J gene TRBJ1-1, with TRBD1 matching 9 bases. The germline CDR1 and CDR2 sequences are MNHNS and SASEGT. This CDR3 is 14 amino acids long. The junction had 3 bases not matched to a gene; V was cut back by 6 bases and J by 1 base.

The J gene is TRBJ1-4, the V gene TRBV18; TRBD1 matches at 7 bases. V gave up 2 bases and J gave up 6 bases; unmatched junction bases: 3. The CDR3 length is 14 residues. Germline V gene lookup returns CDR1 KGHSH and CDR2 LQKENI. The CDR3 DNA reads as TGTGCCAGCTCACCAACCGGGACAGATGAAAAACTGTTTTTT. This translates into CASSPTGTDEKLFF.

The J gene is TRBJ2-3, the V gene TRBV5-1; the D gene is possibly TRBD1 (6 bases). The CDR3 spans 15 residues. V lost 2 bases, J lost 2 bases, and 12 bases lay in between. Germline CDR1 and CDR2: SGHRS and YFSETQ. CDR3 region: CASSFGDTSTDTQYF. The CDR3 DNA reads as TGCGCCAGCAGCTTTGGGGACACCTCCACAGATACGCAGTATTTT.

The chain carries TRBV4-2 and TRBJ1-1; the D gene is possibly TRBD1 (6 bases). The CDR3 totals 15 residues. Trimming removed 4 bases at V and 4 bases at J, with 16 bases between. Germline V gene data show CDR1 as LGHNA and CDR2 as YNFKEQ. CDR3 bases: TGTGCCAGCAGCCCGGAGAGGGGGATCGGCACTGAAGCTTTCTTT. Residues: CASSPERGIGTEAFF.

The chain combines TRBV18 with TRBJ2-5, with D possibly matching TRBD2 (6 bases). Deletions cut 2 bases from V and 4 bases from J, with 11 bases between. The CDR3 contains 14 residues. Germline V gene data show CDR1 as KGHSH and CDR2 as LQKENI. The chain's CDR3 is CASSPERRGETQYF. Written as DNA, the CDR3 is TGTGCCAGCTCACCAGAGAGGAGGGGAGAGACCCAGTACTTC.

The chain uses TRBV5-6 and TRBJ1-1, with D possibly TRBD1 on 5 matching bases. The CDR3 totals 15 residues. CDR1 and CDR2 (germline): SGHDT, YYEEEE. The germline V and J ends were trimmed by 5 bases and 3 bases, with 17 bases remaining between them. The CDR3 is CASSRPPRRDTEAFF. CDR3 sequence (DNA): TGTGCCAGCAGTCGCCCCCCCCGCAGGGACACTGAAGCTTTCTTT.

The chain recombines TRBV30 with TRBJ1-3, with a tentative D call TRBD1 (6 bases). Germline values: CDR1 GTSNPN, CDR2 SVGIG (reference sequence). The V end lost 1 base, the J end lost 0 bases, and 13 bases lay between the germline ends. The length of the CDR3 is 16 residues. CDR3: CAWSAGQPFSGNTIYF. The CDR3 region has the DNA TGTGCCTGGAGTGCTGGACAGCCATTCTCTGGAAACACCATATATTTT.

The J gene is TRBJ2-7, the V gene TRBV6-5; weak D call: TRBD2 (6 bases). The V gene lost 4 bases and the J gene lost 4 bases, with 14 bases spanning the gap. Germline CDR1 is MNHEY and CDR2 is SVGAGI. This CDR3 contains 14 residues. The CDR3 loop reads CASSSHGRPYEQYF. The DNA of the CDR3 is TGTGCCAGCAGTTCGCACGGGAGACCTTACGAGCAGTACTTC.

V and J are TRBV10-2 and TRBJ1-2; D may be TRBD1 (6 bases). This CDR3 is 11 amino acids long. Looked up from germline, CDR1 is WSHSY and CDR2 is SAAADI. The V gene lost 11 bases and the J gene lost 8 bases, with 15 bases spanning the gap. CDR3 region: CAGQSGEGYTF. In DNA, the CDR3 is TGCGCCGGTCAGTCAGGGGAGGGCTACACCTTC.

The chain has TRBV18 and TRBJ2-3; no clear D. Germline V gene lookup returns CDR1 KGHSH and CDR2 LQKENI. This CDR3 has 13 residues. V was pared by 3 bases and J by 1 base, with 5 bases between. CDR3 nucleotide sequence: TGTGCCAGCTCACCCCCCGGCACAGATACGCAGTATTTT. Translating gives CASSPPGTDTQYF.

The chain uses TRBV6-1 and TRBJ1-2, with TRBD1 matching 12 bases. Germline CDR1 is MNHNS and CDR2 is SASEGT. This CDR3 region has 15 residues. V lost 0 bases, J lost 6 bases, and 2 bases stayed unmatched. Written as DNA, the CDR3 is TGTGCCAGCAGTGAAGCAGGGACAGGGGGCCATGGCTACACCTTC. The encoded protein is CASSEAGTGGHGYTF.

The chain has TRBV9 and TRBJ2-7, with D uncertain. CDR3 length: 14 amino acids. V was clipped by 0 bases and J by 1 base, with 8 bases between them. Germline loops: CDR1 SGDLS, CDR2 YYNGEE. The CDR3 sequence: CASSVDISSYEQYF. CDR3 nucleotide sequence: TGTGCCAGCAGCGTAGACATTTCGTCCTACGAGCAGTACTTC.